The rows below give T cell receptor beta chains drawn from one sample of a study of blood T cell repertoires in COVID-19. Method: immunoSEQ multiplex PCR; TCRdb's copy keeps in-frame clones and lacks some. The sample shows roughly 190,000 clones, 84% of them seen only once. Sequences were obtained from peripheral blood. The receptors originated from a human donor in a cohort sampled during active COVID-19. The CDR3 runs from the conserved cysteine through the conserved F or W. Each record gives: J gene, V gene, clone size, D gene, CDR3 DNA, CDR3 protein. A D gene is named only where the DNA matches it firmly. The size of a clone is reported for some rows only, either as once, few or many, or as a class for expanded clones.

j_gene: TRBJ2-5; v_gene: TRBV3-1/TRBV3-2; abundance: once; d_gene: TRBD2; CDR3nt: TGTGCCAGCAGCCAGACTAGCGGGAGCGAGACCCAGTACTTC; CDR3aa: CASSQTSGSETQYF
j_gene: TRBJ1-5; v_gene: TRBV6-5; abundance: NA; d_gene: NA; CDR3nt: TGTGCCAGCAGTTACTCGGCAGGCTCCCAGCCCCAGCATTTT; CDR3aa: CASSYSAGSQPQHF
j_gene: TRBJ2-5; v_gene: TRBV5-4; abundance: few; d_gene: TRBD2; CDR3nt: TGTGCCAGCAGCTCTAAGCCTAGCGGGAGGGCCAGGGAGACCCAGTACTTC; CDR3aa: CASSSKPSGRARETQYF
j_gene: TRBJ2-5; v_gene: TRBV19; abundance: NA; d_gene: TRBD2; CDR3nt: TGTGCCACCGCCGGGACTAGCGGTCAAGAGACCCAGTACTTC; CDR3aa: CATAGTSGQETQYF
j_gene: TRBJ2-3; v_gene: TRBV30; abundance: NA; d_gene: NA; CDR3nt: TGTGCCTGGAGTGTCGGGTCTAGAGATACGCAGTATTTT; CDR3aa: CAWSVGSRDTQYF
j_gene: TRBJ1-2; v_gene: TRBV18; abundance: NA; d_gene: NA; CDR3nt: TGTGCCAGCTCACCCGACAGGAACTATGGCTACACCTTC; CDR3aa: CASSPDRNYGYTF
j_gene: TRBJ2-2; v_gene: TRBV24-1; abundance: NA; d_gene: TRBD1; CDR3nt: TGTGCCACCAGTGCCGACAGGGCAATCGCCGGGGAGCTGTTTTTT; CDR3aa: CATSADRAIAGELFF
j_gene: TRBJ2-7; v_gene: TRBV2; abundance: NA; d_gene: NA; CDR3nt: TGTGCCAGCAGGACTCCGGCGCGGTCCGCGGGGTCGAGCTACGAGCAGTACTTC; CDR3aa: CASRTPARSAGSSYEQYF
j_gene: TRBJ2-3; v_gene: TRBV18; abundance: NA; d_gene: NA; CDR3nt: TGTGCCAGCTCACCACGGCAGGAGGGTCTAGATACGCAGTATTTT; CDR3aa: CASSPRQEGLDTQYF
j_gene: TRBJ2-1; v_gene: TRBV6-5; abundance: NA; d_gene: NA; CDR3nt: TGTGCCAGCAGCCGACAGGCCGAAACCTACAATGAGCAGTTCTTC; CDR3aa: CASSRQAETYNEQFF
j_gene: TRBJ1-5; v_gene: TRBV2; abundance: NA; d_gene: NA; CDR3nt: TGTGCCAGCCACCAAGCCTATCAGCCCCAGCATTTT; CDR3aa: CASHQAYQPQHF
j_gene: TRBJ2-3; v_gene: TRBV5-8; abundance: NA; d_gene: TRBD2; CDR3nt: TGTGCCAGCAGCTCCGGACTAGCGGGAGTATCAGATACGCAGTATTTT; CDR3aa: CASSSGLAGVSDTQYF
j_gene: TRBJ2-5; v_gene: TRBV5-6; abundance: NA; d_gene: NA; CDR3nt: TGTGCCAGCAGCTTGGATCGGGAGACCCAGTACTTC; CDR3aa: CASSLDRETQYF
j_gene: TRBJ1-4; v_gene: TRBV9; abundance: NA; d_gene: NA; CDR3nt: TGTGCCAGCAGCGGATCCGGGAACTGGAATGAAAAACTGTTTTTT; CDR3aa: CASSGSGNWNEKLFF
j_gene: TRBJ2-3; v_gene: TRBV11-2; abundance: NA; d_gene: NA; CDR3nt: TGTGCCAGCAGCCTCTCGTCGACAGGTGTGGTAGATACGCAGTATTTT; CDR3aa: CASSLSSTGVVDTQYF
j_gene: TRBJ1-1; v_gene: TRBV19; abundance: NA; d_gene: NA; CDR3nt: TGTGCCAGTAGTAACAGGGTTAATCGGGACACTGAAGCTTTCTTT; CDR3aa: CASSNRVNRDTEAFF
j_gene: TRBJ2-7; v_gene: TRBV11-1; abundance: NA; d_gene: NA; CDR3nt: TGTGCCAGCAGCTCGACAGGCGGGAGAACGGGGGAGCAGTACTTC; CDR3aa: CASSSTGGRTGEQYF
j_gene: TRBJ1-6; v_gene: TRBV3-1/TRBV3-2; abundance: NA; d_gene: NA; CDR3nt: TGTGCCAGCAGCCAAGAAAGGGGAGGAGCATCACCCCTCCACTTT; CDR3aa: CASSQERGGASPLHF
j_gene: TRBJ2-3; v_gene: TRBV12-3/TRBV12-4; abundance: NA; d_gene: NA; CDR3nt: TGTGCCAGCGGGACACTTAACACAGATACGCAGTATTTT; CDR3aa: CASGTLNTDTQYF
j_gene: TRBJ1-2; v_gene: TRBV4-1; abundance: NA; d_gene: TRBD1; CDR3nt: TGCGCCAGCAGCCAAGAAGCGACAGGGGAGGATGGCTACACCTTC; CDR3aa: CASSQEATGEDGYTF
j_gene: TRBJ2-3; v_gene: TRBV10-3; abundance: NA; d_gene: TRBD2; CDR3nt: TGTGCCATCACTAGCGGGGGGGCTGGGGATACGCAGTATTTT; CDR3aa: CAITSGGAGDTQYF
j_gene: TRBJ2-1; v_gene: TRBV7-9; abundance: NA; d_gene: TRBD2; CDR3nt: TGTGCCAGCAGCCCGCGAGAAGGGACTAGCTCCTACAATGAGCAGTTCTTC; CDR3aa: CASSPREGTSSYNEQFF
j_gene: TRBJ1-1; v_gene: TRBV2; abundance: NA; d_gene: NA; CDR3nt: TGTGCCAGCAGTCCAGGGTTCACTGAAGCTTTCTTT; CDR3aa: CASSPGFTEAFF
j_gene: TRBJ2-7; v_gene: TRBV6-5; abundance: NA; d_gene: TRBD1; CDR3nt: TGTGCCAGCAGTACCGGGACAGGGACCTACGAGCAGTACTTC; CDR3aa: CASSTGTGTYEQYF
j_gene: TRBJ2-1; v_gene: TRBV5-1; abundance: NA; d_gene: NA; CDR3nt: TGCGCCAGCAGCTCTGGCGAGGCCTCCTACAATGAGCAGTTCTTC; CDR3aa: CASSSGEASYNEQFF
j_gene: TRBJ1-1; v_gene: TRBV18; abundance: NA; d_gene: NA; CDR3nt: TGTGCCAGCTCAGGGAGTAACACTGAAGCTTTCTTT; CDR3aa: CASSGSNTEAFF
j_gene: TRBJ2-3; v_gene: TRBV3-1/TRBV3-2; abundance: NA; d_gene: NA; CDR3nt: TGTGCCAGCAGCCCGACAACTAGCAGCGGCACAGATACGCAGTATTTT; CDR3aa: CASSPTTSSGTDTQYF
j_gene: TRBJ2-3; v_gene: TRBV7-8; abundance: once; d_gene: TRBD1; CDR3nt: TGTGCCAGCAGCTTAGTCGGTGGGACAGGCAGTACTACGCAGTATTTT; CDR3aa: CASSLVGGTGSTTQYF
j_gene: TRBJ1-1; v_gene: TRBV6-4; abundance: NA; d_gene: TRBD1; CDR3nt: TGTGCCAGCAGACTGACAGGGGACACTGAAGCTTTCTTT; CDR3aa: CASRLTGDTEAFF
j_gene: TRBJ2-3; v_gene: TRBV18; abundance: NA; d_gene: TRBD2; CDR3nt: TGTGCCAGCTCACCACCTTTGGGGGGGAAAACAGATACGCAGTATTTT; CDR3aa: CASSPPLGGKTDTQYF
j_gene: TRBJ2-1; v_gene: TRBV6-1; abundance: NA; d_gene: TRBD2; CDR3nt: TGTGCCAGCAGTGACCGACTGAGCGGGGGGCCCTTTGAGCAGTTCTTC; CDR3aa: CASSDRLSGGPFEQFF
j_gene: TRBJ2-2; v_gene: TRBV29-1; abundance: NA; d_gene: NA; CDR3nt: TGCAGCGTTGTCGTTCACACCGGGGAGCTGTTTTTT; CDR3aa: CSVVVHTGELFF
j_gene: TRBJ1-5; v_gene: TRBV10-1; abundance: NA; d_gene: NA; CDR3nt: TGCGCCAGCAGTGAGTACTATGGCGCAGTTCAACCCCCGGCAAAAGATCAGCCCCAGCATTTT; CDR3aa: CASSEYYGAVQPPAKDQPQHF
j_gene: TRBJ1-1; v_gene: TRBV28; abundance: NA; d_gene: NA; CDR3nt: TGTGCCAGCAGTTTATCGTACAGCTACACTGAAGCTTTCTTT; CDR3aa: CASSLSYSYTEAFF
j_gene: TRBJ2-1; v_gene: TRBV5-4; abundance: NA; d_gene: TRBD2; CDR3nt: TGTGCCAGCAGCACAACTAGCGGAAAGCAGTTCTTC; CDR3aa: CASSTTSGKQFF
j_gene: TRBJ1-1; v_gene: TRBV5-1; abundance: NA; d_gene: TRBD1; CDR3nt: TGCGCCAGCAGCTTGGCTGGACAGGGGAGCACTGAAGCTTTCTTT; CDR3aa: CASSLAGQGSTEAFF
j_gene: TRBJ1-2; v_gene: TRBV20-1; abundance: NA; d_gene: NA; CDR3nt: TGCAGCGCTAAGGGGGGGAATGGCTACACCTTC; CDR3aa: CSAKGGNGYTF
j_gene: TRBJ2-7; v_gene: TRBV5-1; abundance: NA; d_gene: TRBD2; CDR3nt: TGCGCCAGCAGCCGACTAGCGGGAGATGGGTACGAGCAGTACTTC; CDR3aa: CASSRLAGDGYEQYF
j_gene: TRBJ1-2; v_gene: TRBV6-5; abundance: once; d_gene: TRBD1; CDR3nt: TGTGCCAGCTTACAGGGGGCGGATGGCTACACCTTC; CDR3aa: CASLQGADGYTF
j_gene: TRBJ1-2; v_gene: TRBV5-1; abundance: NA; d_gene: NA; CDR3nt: TGCGCCAGCAGCTTAGACTGGCGCGGCTACACCTTC; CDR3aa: CASSLDWRGYTF